Shown below are 12 T cell receptor beta chains from a single sample sequenced in a study of T-cell memory formation after mild COVID-19. A single record per CDR3 protein comes from TCRdb applying MiXCR to the 5' RACE reads. The data show around 200,000 distinct CDR3 sequences, 9.5% seen once. Sequenced sample: PBMCs or a T cell subset sorted from them (not recorded which). The origin of the receptors is a man younger than 35 who had mild COVID-19 (a few samples of this study predate the infection). Cell type and time point are not known.

This sequence joins TRBV5-1 and TRBJ2-1; 9 bases map to TRBD1. The CDR3 has 15 residues. Germline lookup yields CDR1 SGHRS and CDR2 YFSETQ. J was trimmed by 3 bases and V by 4 bases; bases with no gene match: 5. CDR3 bases: TGCGCCAGCAGCGGGGGGACAGGGAACTACAATGAGCAGTTCTTC. It specifies CASSGGTGNYNEQFF.

This clonotype showed up just a few times. The J gene is TRBJ2-5, the V gene TRBV27, with D maybe TRBD1 (6 bases). With 4 bases removed from V and 4 bases from J, the gap between germline ends came to 13 bases. CDR3 size: 14 residues. Germline loops: CDR1 MNHEY, CDR2 SMNVEV (reference sequence). CDR3 in DNA: TGTGCCAGCAGTTCAACAGGGTTGGGAGAGACCCAGTACTTC. Translating gives CASSSTGLGETQYF.

V and J are TRBV12-3 or TRBV12-4 and TRBJ2-2; TRBD1 matches at 7 bases. The CDR3 has 15 residues. J gave up 1 base and V 6 bases, and 5 bases lay outside the gene matches. The CDR3: CASRLTGMNTGELFF. The CDR3 DNA is TGTGCCAGCAGGCTGACAGGGATGAACACCGGGGAGCTGTTTTTT.

The chain carries TRBV5-1 and TRBJ2-7, with TRBD2 as a possible D gene (7 bases). The V end lost 4 bases, the J end lost 6 bases, and 20 bases lay between the germline ends. Germline V gives CDR1 SGHRS, CDR2 YFSETQ. The CDR3 sequence is 15 residues long. The CDR3 spells CASSQGGGASPEQYV. The CDR3 DNA follows: TGCGCCAGCAGCCAAGGAGGGGGGGCGAGTCCCGAGCAGTACGTC.

This clonotype was observed a few times. This chain's CDR3 is CSAGGLAGDQETQYF. The CDR3 DNA reads TGCAGTGCTGGCGGACTAGCGGGGGACCAAGAGACCCAGTACTTC. The gene calls are TRBV20-1 and TRBJ2-5; 13 nucleotides agree with TRBD2. J gave up 0 bases and V 5 bases, and 3 bases lay outside the gene matches. Per germline, CDR1 DFQATT and CDR2 SNEGSKA (reference sequence). The CDR3 extends over 15 amino acids.

This clonotype has ten or more counts. This sequence joins TRBV5-1 and TRBJ2-5; D assignment may be TRBD1 or TRBD2 (6 bases each). Germline V gene sequence: CDR1 SGHRS, CDR2 YFSETQ. V dropped 0 bases and J dropped 5 bases, with 14 bases sitting between them. This CDR3 region has 15 residues. In nucleotides, the CDR3 is TGCGCCAGCAGCTTGGATGGGGGGCGCGGGGAGACCCAGTACTTC. Encoded protein: CASSLDGGRGETQYF.

The chain links TRBV11-2 to TRBJ2-5, with a weak D call TRBD2 (5 bases). V lost 1 base and J 1 base, leaving 10 bases between the germline ends. Per germline, CDR1 SGHAT and CDR2 FQNNGV. This CDR3 contains 15 residues. Here the CDR3 DNA reads TGTGCCAGCAGCTTAGGCGGGTCAGGCCAAGAGACCCAGTACTTC. Translating gives CASSLGGSGQETQYF.

The J gene is TRBJ1-4, the V gene TRBV30; no clear D. The CDR3 runs to 13 residues. Germline CDR1 and CDR2: GTSNPN and SVGIG (reference sequence). Deletions cut 1 base from V and 8 bases from J, with 11 bases between. The CDR3 here is CAWSGEAGEKLFF. CDR3 nucleotide sequence: TGTGCCTGGAGTGGGGAGGCCGGAGAAAAACTGTTTTTT.

The V gene is TRBV18, the J gene TRBJ1-4, with 8 bases that match TRBD1. Trimming at V came to 3 bases and at J to 2 bases, leaving 5 bases not matched to a gene. The germline CDR1 and CDR2 sequences are KGHSH and LQKENI. The CDR3 has 16 amino acids. The CDR3 loop is CASSPWTGPTNEKLFF. CDR3 nucleotides: TGTGCCAGCTCACCTTGGACAGGGCCGACTAATGAAAAACTGTTTTTT.

Only a few counts were recorded for this clonotype. The V and J genes are TRBV1 and TRBJ1-5. TRBV1 is recorded as a pseudogene. The CDR3 is 15 residues long. DNA of the CDR3: TGCACCAGCAGCCAAGACGGGTGTGGGGATCAGCCCCAGCATTTT. Translated: CTSSQDGCGDQPQHF.

V is TRBV2 and J is TRBJ1-2, with 7 bases fitting TRBD1. This CDR3 is 13 amino acids long. V trimming: 7 bases; J trimming: 8 bases; junction bases outside the gene matches: 10. Germline-derived CDR1 and CDR2 are SNHLY and FYNNEI. The CDR3 loop is CASIRTGVAGYTF. CDR3 nucleotides: TGTGCCAGCATAAGAACAGGGGTGGCAGGCTACACCTTC.

The rearrangement links TRBV19 to TRBJ2-3, with 10 bases lining up with TRBD1. V shed 8 bases, J shed 5 bases, and the junction held 7 bases outside the gene matches. The germline gives CDR1 LNHDA, CDR2 SQIVND (reference sequence). There are 14 residues in the CDR3. In nucleotides, the CDR3 is TGTGCCAGTTCGGACAGGGGGGGAATAGATACGCAGTATTTT. The encoded protein is CASSDRGGIDTQYF.